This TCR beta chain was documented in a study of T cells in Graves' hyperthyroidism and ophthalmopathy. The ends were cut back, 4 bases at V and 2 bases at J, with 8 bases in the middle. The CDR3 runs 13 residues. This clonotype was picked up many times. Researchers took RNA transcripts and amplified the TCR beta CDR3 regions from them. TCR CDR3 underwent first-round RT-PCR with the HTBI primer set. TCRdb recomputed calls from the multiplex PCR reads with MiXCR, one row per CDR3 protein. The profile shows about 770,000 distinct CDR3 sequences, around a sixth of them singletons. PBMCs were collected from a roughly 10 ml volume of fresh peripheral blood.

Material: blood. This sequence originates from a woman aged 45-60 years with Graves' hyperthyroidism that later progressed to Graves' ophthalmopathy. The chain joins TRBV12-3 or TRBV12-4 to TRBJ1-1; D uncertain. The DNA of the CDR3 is TGTGCCAGCAGTTACCACCCCAACACTGAAGCTTTCTTT. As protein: CASSYHPNTEAFF.